These 32 T cell receptor beta chains originate from one sample sequenced in a study of graft-versus-host responses after intestinal transplantation. Antigens for these TCRs are unknown. Some clones are missing from TCRdb's copy, which holds only in-frame ones; the method was immunoSEQ multiplex PCR. The sample contains tens of thousands of clones, about 89% of which appear only once. The sample here was unstimulated CD8+ T cells sorted from spleen or lymph node cells, taken before intestinal transplant. The receptors stem from a human donor who received an intestinal transplant.

The J gene is TRBJ2-2, the V gene TRBV19, with 9 bases fitting TRBD2. The V gene's germline CDR1 is LNHDA and CDR2 SQIVND (reference sequence). Germline trimming cut 2 bases from V and 0 bases from J; bases unmatched to any gene: 4. This CDR3 contains 17 residues. CDR3 amino acids: CASSIRVAGANTGELFF. CDR3 in DNA: TGTGCCAGTAGTATAAGGGTAGCGGGGGCGAACACCGGGGAGCTGTTTTTT.

CDR3 nucleotide sequence: TGTGCCAGCAGCGCCGGGGGGTATAATAATTCACCCCTCCACTTT. Amino acid sequence: CASSAGGYNNSPLHF. The genes are TRBV5-6 and TRBJ1-6, with a tentative D call TRBD1 (5 bases). Trimming shortened V by 4 bases and J by 5 bases, and 13 bases separated the two germline ends. CDR3 length: 15 amino acids. The germline gives CDR1 SGHDT, CDR2 YYEEEE. Supplemented by reference TRBV5-6 and TRBJ1-6, the full variable domain reads DAGVTQSPTHLIKTRGQQVTLRCSPKSGHDTVSWYQQALGQGPQFIFQYYEEEERQRGNFPDRFSGHQFPNYSSELNVNALLLGDSALYLCASSAGGYNNSPLHFGNGTRLTVT.

This sequence joins TRBV6-1 and TRBJ2-7; 10 bases match TRBD1. The CDR3 spans 16 residues. CDR1 is MNHNS, CDR2 SASEGT, per germline. The trim removed 4 bases at V and 2 bases at J, leaving 8 bases unmatched. This CDR3 is CASSGDRGLLPYEQYF. The CDR3 DNA reads as TGTGCCAGCAGTGGAGACAGGGGGCTTCTTCCCTACGAGCAGTACTTC.

The chain couples TRBV28 to TRBJ2-1; 9 nucleotides line up with TRBD2. Trimming cost V 2 bases and J 5 bases; bases outside gene matches: 10. There are 17 residues in the CDR3. Germline-derived CDR1 and CDR2 are MDHEN and SYDVKM. The CDR3 coding sequence is TGTGCCAGCAGTTTAAGCTGGGCGGCTAGCGGGAACAATGAGCAGTTCTTC. Protein product: CASSLSWAASGNNEQFF.

CDR3 sequence: CASSTGGEDFNTEAFF. The CDR3 DNA follows: TGTGCCAGCAGTACAGGGGGGGAAGACTTTAACACTGAAGCTTTCTTT. The V gene is TRBV6-6, the J gene TRBJ1-1; 8 bases agree with TRBD1. The CDR3 is 16 residues long. Germline values: CDR1 MNHNY, CDR2 SVGAGI (reference sequence). Trimming at V came to 5 bases and at J to 2 bases, leaving 10 bases not matched to a gene.

This clone showed up just once. The J gene is TRBJ2-4, the V gene TRBV30, with 9 bases fitting TRBD1. Germline V gene data show CDR1 as GTSNPN and CDR2 as SVGIG (reference sequence). J was trimmed by 6 bases and V by 3 bases; bases with no gene match: 3. The CDR3 covers 13 residues. The CDR3, as DNA: TGTGCCTGGAGCCTGGGACAGGGAAACATTCAGTACTTC. Its translation: CAWSLGQGNIQYF.

Regarding this clone: Other nucleotide sequences from this sample produce the same CDR3. The genes are TRBV11-2 and TRBJ2-7, with D uncertain. The CDR3 has 13 amino acids. Germline CDR1 and CDR2: SGHAT and FQNNGV. V gave up 5 bases and J gave up 4 bases, with 12 bases separating them. The CDR3 DNA follows: TGTGCCAGCAGCCTTGGGCCCTCATACGAGCAGTACTTC. The encoded protein is CASSLGPSYEQYF.

The chain couples TRBV7-8 to TRBJ2-7; D remains unclear. Germline-derived CDR1 and CDR2 are SGHVS and FQNEAQ. Trimming took 0 bases from V and 0 from J, leaving 6 bases between them. The CDR3 is made up of 14 amino acids. The CDR3 here is CASSLARSSYEQYF. The CDR3 DNA is TGTGCCAGCAGCTTAGCACGGAGCTCCTACGAGCAGTACTTC. The variable domain in full, with the rest retrieved from reference TRBV7-8 and TRBJ2-7, is GAGVSQSPRYKVAKRGQDVALRCDPISGHVSLFWYQQALGQGPEFLTYFQNEAQLDKSGLPSDRFFAERPEGSVSTLKIQRTQQEDSAVYLCASSLARSSYEQYFGPGTRLTVT.

This clone has a single count. The chain uses TRBV2 and TRBJ2-3; weak D call: TRBD1 (6 bases). The CDR3 is made up of 14 amino acids. V lost 7 bases to trimming and J lost 4 bases, with 15 bases between them. Germline CDR1 and CDR2: SNHLY and FYNNEI. The CDR3 here is CASIGAGASDTQYF. Here the CDR3 DNA reads TGTGCCAGCATAGGAGCAGGGGCTTCAGATACGCAGTATTTT.

The rearrangement uses TRBV6-1 and TRBJ1-2, with a weak D call TRBD1 (5 bases). Germline V gives CDR1 MNHNS, CDR2 SASEGT. The CDR3 runs to 14 residues. V shed 4 bases and J shed 8 bases, with 17 bases lying between them. The CDR3 sequence: CASSATGTWGGYTF. The CDR3 nucleotides are TGTGCCAGCAGTGCGACCGGGACTTGGGGAGGCTACACCTTC.

The V gene is TRBV28, the J gene TRBJ1-2; 7 bases map to TRBD1. The ends lost 3 bases at V and 3 bases at J; junction bases unmatched: 19. CDR3 length equals 19 residues. Germline assignment: CDR1 MDHEN and CDR2 SYDVKM. Written as DNA, the CDR3 is TGTGCCAGCAGTTTTCCCCTCTTCGGAGCTCAGGGGGACTACTATGGCTACACCTTC. The encoded protein is CASSFPLFGAQGDYYGYTF.

This chain connects TRBV2 to TRBJ2-1; TRBD2 agrees at 9 bases. Germline V CDR1 and CDR2: SNHLY, FYNNEI. J gave up 10 bases and V 6 bases, and 10 bases lay outside the gene matches. The CDR3 is made up of 14 amino acids. In nucleotides, the CDR3 is TGTGCCAGCAGAAGACTAGCGGTGGTTGGCGAGCAGTTCTTC. Residues: CASRRLAVVGEQFF.

This chain connects TRBV5-3 to TRBJ1-4, with a possible D match to TRBD1 (5 bases). TRBV5-3 qualifies as an ORF whose function is uncertain. Trimming took off 6 bases at V and 3 bases at J, with 18 bases between the two ends. The CDR3 is made up of 16 amino acids. CDR3 region: CARITPGRGANEKLFF. CDR3 bases: TGTGCCAGAATCACCCCTGGACGGGGGGCTAATGAAAAACTGTTTTTT.

The genes are TRBV19 and TRBJ2-7; D remains unclear. In germline, CDR1 is LNHDA, CDR2 SQIVND (reference sequence). There are 13 residues in the CDR3. The V and J ends lost 3 bases and 3 bases respectively, with 9 bases between them. The CDR3 reads CASSMGSIYEQYF. The CDR3 DNA reads as TGTGCCAGTAGTATGGGCAGCATCTACGAGCAGTACTTC. Full variable domain (remainder filled in from reference TRBV19 and TRBJ2-7): DGGITQSPKYLFRKEGQNVTLSCEQNLNHDAMYWYRQDPGQGLRLIYYSQIVNDFQKGDIAEGYSVSREKKESFPLTVTSAQKNPTAFYLCASSMGSIYEQYFGPGTRLTVT.

With regard to this clone: The junction departs from the called germline gene at one end, perhaps through a read error. This chain joins TRBV13 and TRBJ2-7; maybe TRBD1 (5 bases). Looked up from germline, CDR1 is PRHDT and CDR2 is FYEKMQ (reference sequence). The CDR3 spans 14 residues. The CDR3 DNA reads as TGTGCCAGCAGTTTAGGGGCCTGGCCCTACGAGCAGTACTTC. It is translated as CASSLGAWPYEQYF.

V usage is TRBV27 and J usage is TRBJ2-7, with 8 nucleotides matching TRBD1. The V gene's germline CDR1 is MNHEY and CDR2 SMNVEV (reference sequence). CDR3 length: 16 residues. V was clipped by 6 bases and J by 2 bases; unmatched bases: 12. Written as DNA, the CDR3 is TGTGCCAGCAGCCGGGACAGGAGCCTGTTAACCTACGAGCAGTACTTC. Amino acids: CASSRDRSLLTYEQYF.

This clone occurred once. V usage is TRBV27 and J usage is TRBJ1-4; weak D call: TRBD1 (5 bases). The germline V and J ends were trimmed by 6 bases and 4 bases, with 18 bases remaining between them. The V gene's germline CDR1 is MNHEY and CDR2 SMNVEV (reference sequence). The length of the CDR3 is 16 residues. CDR3: CASSLTALGGNEKLFF. CDR3 bases: TGTGCCAGCAGCCTCACGGCGCTGGGGGGTAATGAAAAACTGTTTTTT.

In nucleotides, the CDR3 is TGTGCCAGCAGTTATGACAGGGAGACCTATGGCTACACCTTC. It codes for CASSYDRETYGYTF. The genes are TRBV27 and TRBJ1-2, with 7 bases lining up with TRBD1. V was clipped by 4 bases and J by 4 bases; unmatched bases: 6. The CDR3 is made up of 14 amino acids. Germline CDR1 MNHEY, CDR2 SMNVEV (reference sequence).

The chain has TRBV7-2 and TRBJ1-6; D is unclear. Germline V gene data show CDR1 as SGHTA and CDR2 as FQGNSA. V lost 3 bases, J lost 0 bases, and 9 bases lay in between. This CDR3 is built from 16 residues. CDR3 bases: TGTGCCAGCAGCTTTGGTAGGAGCTCCTATAATTCACCCCTCCACTTT. Protein: CASSFGRSSYNSPLHF.

This clone was detected only once. This rearrangement joins TRBV4-1 to TRBJ1-3, with 10 bases aligning to TRBD1. From germline, CDR1 is MGHRA and CDR2 YSYEKL. Trimming took 2 bases from V and 3 from J; bases not matched to a gene: 1. This CDR3 has 15 residues. For the CDR3, the DNA is TGCGCCAGCAGCCAATGGACAGGGGGTGGAAACACCATATATTTT. Amino acids: CASSQWTGGGNTIYF.

The chain links TRBV4-2 to TRBJ2-1; no clear D. The V end lost 2 bases, the J end lost 4 bases, and 6 bases lay between the germline ends. This CDR3 has 13 residues. From germline, CDR1 is LGHNA and CDR2 YNFKEQ. CDR3 coding DNA: TGTGCCAGCAGCCAAACCCAGTACAATGAGCAGTTCTTC. This translates into CASSQTQYNEQFF.

J is TRBJ1-2 and V is TRBV13, with TRBD1 as a possible D gene (5 bases). V dropped 1 base and J dropped 8 bases, with 14 bases sitting between them. The CDR3 is 14 residues long. Germline assignment: CDR1 PRHDT and CDR2 FYEKMQ (reference sequence). The DNA for the CDR3 is TGTGCCAGCAGCTTAGCCAGAACAGGATCCGGCTACACCTTC. It is translated as CASSLARTGSGYTF.

This clone has only one observation. This chain joins TRBV7-8 and TRBJ2-2; 7 positions match TRBD1. The CDR3 spans 16 residues. Germline loops: CDR1 SGHVS, CDR2 FQNEAQ. J lost 0 bases, V lost 5 bases, and 6 bases had no gene match. CDR3: CASSAGTASNTGELFF. In nucleotides, the CDR3 is TGTGCCAGCAGCGCCGGGACAGCCTCGAACACCGGGGAGCTGTTTTTT.

This clone was observed once. V usage is TRBV6-1 and J usage is TRBJ2-3; 8 bases map to TRBD2. The CDR3 runs to 15 residues. V shed 10 bases and J 0 bases; nucleotides not matched to a gene: 9. CDR1 is MNHNS and CDR2 is SASEGT in the germline V gene. The CDR3 is CATRIAGLSTDTQYF. The CDR3 nucleotides read TGTGCCACCAGAATAGCGGGGTTAAGCACAGATACGCAGTATTTT.

J is TRBJ2-3 and V is TRBV7-9; D is ambiguous. Germline V CDR1 and CDR2: SEHNR, FQNEAQ (reference sequence). The V end lost 2 bases, the J end lost 4 bases, and 13 bases lay between the germline ends. This CDR3 is built from 15 residues. CDR3 nucleotides: TGTGCCAGCAGCTTATTTAGAGAACGAGCAGATACGCAGTATTTT. Its translation: CASSLFRERADTQYF.

This clone appeared a single time. The chain uses TRBV7-9 and TRBJ2-5; the D gene is possibly TRBD1 (5 bases). The germline gives CDR1 SEHNR, CDR2 FQNEAQ (reference sequence). V lost 7 bases to trimming and J lost 5 bases, with 17 bases between them. The CDR3 covers 14 residues. CDR3 amino acids: CASTRRGQGETQYF. The CDR3 coding sequence is TGTGCCAGCACTCGAAGGGGCCAGGGCGAGACCCAGTACTTC.

The chain couples TRBV4-1 to TRBJ2-7; the D gene is possibly TRBD1 (6 bases). CDR3 length: 13 residues. V was clipped by 4 bases and J by 6 bases, with 13 bases between them. From germline, CDR1 is MGHRA and CDR2 YSYEKL. The DNA for the CDR3 is TGCGCCAGCAGCCTCCCCCAAGGGGGCGAGCAGTACTTC. This codes for CASSLPQGGEQYF.

This chain links TRBV5-6 with TRBJ1-2; D perhaps matches TRBD1 (5 bases). The germline CDR1 and CDR2 sequences are SGHDT and YYEEEE. The V gene lost 0 bases and the J gene lost 4 bases, with 13 bases spanning the gap. This CDR3 is 15 amino acids long. CDR3: CASSLVSDIGYGYTF. The CDR3 region has the DNA TGTGCCAGCAGCTTGGTGTCGGACATAGGCTATGGCTACACCTTC. Full variable domain (missing parts from reference TRBV5-6 and TRBJ1-2): DAGVTQSPTHLIKTRGQQVTLRCSPKSGHDTVSWYQQALGQGPQFIFQYYEEEERQRGNFPDRFSGHQFPNYSSELNVNALLLGDSALYLCASSLVSDIGYGYTFGSGTRLTVV.

The chain has TRBV14 and TRBJ2-1, with 9 bases identical to TRBD1. With 0 bases clipped from V and 6 bases from J, the junction kept 6 bases outside the gene matches. This CDR3 has 16 residues. Germline V lookup: CDR1 SGHDN, CDR2 FVKESK. CDR3 bases: TGTGCCAGCAGCCAAGAAGGAGGACAGGGGTCCAATGAGCAGTTCTTC. Translation: CASSQEGGQGSNEQFF.

The rearrangement joins TRBV5-6 to TRBJ2-5; 10 bases map to TRBD1. TRBJ2-7 explains the end of the DNA better; the J call may be wrong. The CDR3 consists of 14 residues. Germline V gene sequence: CDR1 SGHDT, CDR2 YYEEEE. The CDR3 loop reads CASRSGTGAYEQYF. The CDR3 DNA reads as TGTGCCAGCAGGTCCGGGACAGGGGCCTACGAGCAGTACTTC.

The V call is TRBV5-5, the J call TRBJ2-3; D might be TRBD1 (5 bases). Looked up from germline, CDR1 is SGHKS and CDR2 is YYEKEE (reference sequence). CDR3 size: 16 residues. The V end was cut by 2 bases, the J end by 5 bases, with 18 bases between. This CDR3 reads CASSLGVPWQGDTQYF. CDR3 nucleotides: TGTGCCAGCAGCTTAGGGGTTCCCTGGCAGGGAGATACGCAGTATTTT.

Only one count was recorded for this clone. This chain links TRBV29-1 with TRBJ1-4, with TRBD1 as a possible D gene (6 bases). This CDR3 spans 12 amino acids. The germline V gene encodes CDR1 SQVTM and CDR2 ANQGSEA. Trimming pared 7 bases from V and 5 bases from J, leaving 11 bases between. CDR3 sequence: CSAGQTNEKLFF. The CDR3 DNA is TGCAGCGCCGGACAGACAAATGAAAAACTGTTTTTT.